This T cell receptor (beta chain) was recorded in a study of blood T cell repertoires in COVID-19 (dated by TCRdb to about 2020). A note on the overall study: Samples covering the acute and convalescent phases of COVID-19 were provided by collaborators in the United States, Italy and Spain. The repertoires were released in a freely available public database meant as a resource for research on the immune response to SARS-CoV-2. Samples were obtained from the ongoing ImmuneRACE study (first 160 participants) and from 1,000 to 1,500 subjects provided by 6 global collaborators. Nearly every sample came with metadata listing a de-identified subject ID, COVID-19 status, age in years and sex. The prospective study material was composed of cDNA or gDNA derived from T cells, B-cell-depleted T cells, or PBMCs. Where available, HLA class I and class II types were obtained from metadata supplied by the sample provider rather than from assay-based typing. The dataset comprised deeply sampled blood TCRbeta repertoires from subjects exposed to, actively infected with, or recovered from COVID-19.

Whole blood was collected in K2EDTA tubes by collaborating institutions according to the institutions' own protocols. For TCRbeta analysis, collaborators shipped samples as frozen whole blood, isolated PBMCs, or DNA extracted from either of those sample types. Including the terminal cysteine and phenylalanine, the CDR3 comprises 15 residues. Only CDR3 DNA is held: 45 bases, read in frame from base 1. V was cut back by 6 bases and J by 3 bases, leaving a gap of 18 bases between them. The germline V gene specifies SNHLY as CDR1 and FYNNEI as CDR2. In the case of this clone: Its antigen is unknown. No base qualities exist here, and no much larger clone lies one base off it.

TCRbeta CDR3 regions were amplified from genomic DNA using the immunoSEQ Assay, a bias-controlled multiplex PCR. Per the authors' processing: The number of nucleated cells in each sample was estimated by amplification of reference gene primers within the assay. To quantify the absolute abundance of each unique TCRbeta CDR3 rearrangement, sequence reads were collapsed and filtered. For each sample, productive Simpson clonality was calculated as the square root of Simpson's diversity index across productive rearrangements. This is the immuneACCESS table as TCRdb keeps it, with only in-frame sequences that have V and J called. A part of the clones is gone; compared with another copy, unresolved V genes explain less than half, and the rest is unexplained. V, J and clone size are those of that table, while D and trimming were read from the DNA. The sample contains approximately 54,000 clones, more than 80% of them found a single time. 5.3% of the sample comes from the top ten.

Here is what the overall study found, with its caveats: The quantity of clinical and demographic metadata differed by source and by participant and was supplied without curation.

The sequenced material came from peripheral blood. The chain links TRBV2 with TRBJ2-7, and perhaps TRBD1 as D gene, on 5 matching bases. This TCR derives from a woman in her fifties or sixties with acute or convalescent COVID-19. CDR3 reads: CASRDRTQALYEQYF. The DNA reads TGTGCCAGCAGGGATAGGACACAAGCCCTCTACGAGCAGTACTTC.